This is a list of T cell receptor beta chains from one sample in a study of T cells in Graves' hyperthyroidism and ophthalmopathy. TCRdb re-called the multiplex PCR reads with MiXCR, one entry per CDR3 protein. The profile shows roughly 170,000 distinct CDR3 sequences, more than 15% of them singletons. Specimen: blood. The receptors originated from a woman aged 50 to 60 with Graves' hyperthyroidism. The CDR3 runs from the conserved cysteine through the conserved F or W. The order of the fields is D gene, V gene, J gene, clone size, CDR3 length, CDR3 protein, CDR3 DNA. A D gene is named only where the DNA matches it firmly. Clone size, where shown, is once, few, many, or a class for clones that have expanded.

>NA|TRBV27|TRBJ1-2|many|14
CASSPRLGEYGYTF
TGTGCCAGCAGTCCCCGTTTAGGGGAATATGGCTACACCTTC
>NA|TRBV9|TRBJ1-2|many|14
CASSVGQSIYGYTF
TGTGCCAGCAGCGTTGGACAGTCGATCTATGGCTACACCTTC
>TRBD1|TRBV10-2|TRBJ1-2|many|17
CASSHGQGDHGHDGYTF
TGCGCCAGCAGCCACGGACAGGGGGACCACGGTCACGATGGCTACACCTTC
>TRBD2|TRBV20-1|TRBJ2-5|NA|11
CSVKTSGGRHF
TGCAGTGTTAAGACTAGCGGGGGGCGGCACTTC
>NA|TRBV14|TRBJ2-7|many|14
CASSQGGLGYEQYF
TGTGCCAGCAGCCAAGGGGGTTTAGGGTACGAGCAGTACTTC
>NA|TRBV5-4|TRBJ2-3|many|17
CASSLMGGQLSTDTQYF
TGTGCCAGCAGCTTGATGGGGGGCCAATTGAGCACAGATACGCAGTATTTT
>TRBD1|TRBV3-1|TRBJ2-1|many|15
CASSLLGTGPLGQFF
TGTGCCAGCAGCCTTCTCGGGACAGGGCCTCTGGGGCAGTTCTTC
>NA|TRBV7-9|TRBJ1-2|many|16
CASSLGRPASNYGYTF
TGTGCCAGCAGCTTAGGCCGTCCGGCGTCTAACTATGGCTACACCTTC
>NA|TRBV11-2|TRBJ2-1|many|20
CASSLGTGFEGSVLGNEQFF
TGTGCCAGCAGCTTAGGAACCGGGTTCGAGGGTAGCGTCTTGGGCAATGAGCAGTTCTTC
>NA|TRBV5-6|TRBJ1-2|NA|15
CASSALEGANYGYTF
TGTGCCAGCAGCGCTTTAGAAGGGGCGAACTATGGCTACACCTTC
>NA|TRBV5-1|TRBJ2-7|many|15
CAIRVGQGEFYEQYF
TGCGCCATCCGTGTGGGGCAGGGAGAATTCTACGAGCAGTACTTC
>NA|TRBV28|TRBJ1-2|many|13
CASRVLGRGGYTF
TGTGCCAGCAGGGTCCTCGGGCGCGGAGGCTACACCTTC
>TRBD1|TRBV6-1|TRBJ1-6|many|14
CASSPRQGRSPLHF
TGTGCCAGCAGTCCCCGACAGGGAAGGTCACCCCTCCACTTT
>NA|TRBV19|TRBJ1-5|many|12
CASSKGNQPQHF
TGTGCCAGTAGTAAAGGCAATCAGCCCCAGCATTTT
>NA|TRBV9|TRBJ1-2|many|15
CASSVVSGSNYGYTF
TGTGCCAGCAGCGTAGTTTCGGGCAGTAACTATGGCTACACCTTC
>TRBD1|TRBV12-3/TRBV12-4|TRBJ1-2|NA|14
CASSPGQGPHGYTF
TGTGCCAGCAGTCCTGGACAGGGGCCGCATGGCTACACCTTC
>NA|TRBV7-2|TRBJ2-5|many|14
CASSLLTVGETQYF
TGTGCCAGCAGCTTACTGACAGTGGGGGAGACCCAGTACTTC
>TRBD1|TRBV28|TRBJ2-5|many|12
CATAGGGETQYF
TGTGCCACCGCAGGGGGCGGGGAGACCCAGTACTTC
>TRBD1|TRBV20-1|TRBJ1-5|many|13
CSAQTGVGSPQHF
TGCAGTGCCCAGACAGGGGTAGGATCCCCCCAGCATTTT
>TRBD1|TRBV12-3/TRBV12-4|TRBJ2-5|NA|15
CASSETGTDQETQYF
TGTGCCAGCAGTGAGACAGGGACGGACCAAGAGACCCAGTACTTC
>TRBD1|TRBV5-1|TRBJ1-1|many|16
CASSWGQGAINTEAFF
TGCGCCAGCAGCTGGGGACAGGGGGCCATAAACACTGAAGCTTTCTTT
>TRBD1|TRBV20-1|TRBJ1-1|once|14
CSAREGDRNTEAFF
TGCAGTGCTAGAGAAGGGGACAGGAACACTGAAGCTTTCTTT
>TRBD1|TRBV12-3/TRBV12-4|TRBJ1-1|many|16
CASSDRQGARNTEAFF
TGTGCCAGCAGTGATAGACAGGGGGCACGGAACACTGAAGCTTTCTTT
>TRBD1|TRBV6-5|TRBJ1-3|many|15
CASRNDRGAGNTIYF
TGTGCCAGCAGAAACGACAGGGGTGCTGGAAACACCATATATTTT
>NA|TRBV28|TRBJ1-4|many|15
CASRDYSATNEKLFF
TGTGCCAGCAGGGACTACAGTGCAACTAATGAAAAACTGTTTTTT
>TRBD1|TRBV10-2|TRBJ1-1|few|12
CASSEKGRGPFF
TGCGCCAGCAGTGAGAAGGGTAGGGGGCCTTTCTTT
>NA|TRBV11-2|TRBJ2-6|many|17
CASSLDSGTGRANVLTF
TGTGCCAGCAGCTTAGACTCCGGGACCGGGAGGGCCAACGTCCTGACTTTC
>NA|TRBV11-2|TRBJ1-2|many|15
CASSFRSSNNYGYTF
TGTGCCAGCAGCTTTAGGTCTAGTAACAACTATGGCTACACCTTC
>NA|TRBV28|TRBJ1-6|many|15
CASSFAGSNNSPLHF
TGTGCCAGCAGTTTCGCCGGGAGCAATAATTCACCCCTCCACTTT
>NA|TRBV11-2|TRBJ2-2|NA|18
CASSLDRVMIANTGELFF
TGTGCCAGCAGCTTAGATCGGGTGATGATCGCGAACACCGGGGAGCTGTTTTTT
>NA|TRBV15|TRBJ1-6|NA|15
CATSRRQGYNSPLHF
TGTGCCACCAGCAGACGTCAGGGGTATAATTCACCCCTCCACTTT
>TRBD1|TRBV5-1|TRBJ1-2|NA|14
CASSPRGQGSGYTF
TGCGCCAGCAGCCCCAGGGGACAGGGCTCTGGCTACACCTTC
>NA|TRBV19|TRBJ2-3|many|12
CASSITSDTQYF
TGTGCCAGTAGTATAACGTCAGATACGCAGTATTTT
>NA|TRBV18|TRBJ1-1|many|13
CASSPALGPEAFF
TGTGCCAGCTCACCAGCCCTCGGGCCCGAAGCTTTCTTT
>TRBD1|TRBV29-1|TRBJ1-1|many|13
CSAPGQGITEAFF
TGCAGCGCCCCTGGACAGGGGATCACTGAAGCTTTCTTT
>NA|TRBV7-9|TRBJ1-2|many|16
CASSFPGTEAIYGYTF
TGTGCCAGCAGCTTCCCCGGGACTGAAGCCATTTATGGCTACACCTTC
>NA|TRBV7-2|TRBJ2-6|NA|15
CASRQGGSGANVLTF
TGTGCCAGCAGACAGGGTGGATCTGGGGCCAACGTCCTGACTTTC
>NA|TRBV11-2|TRBJ1-1|many|19
CASSFYSGDLAQMNTEAFF
TGTGCCAGCAGCTTCTATTCAGGAGACCTGGCTCAGATGAACACTGAAGCTTTCTTT
>TRBD1|TRBV7-9|TRBJ1-4|many|16
CASSPRGGQGWEKLFF
TGTGCCAGCAGCCCCAGAGGGGGACAGGGATGGGAAAAACTGTTTTTT
>NA|TRBV28|TRBJ1-1|many|15
CASSALGGATPEAFF
TGTGCCAGCAGTGCCCTGGGGGGCGCAACCCCTGAAGCTTTCTTT
>NA|TRBV7-2|TRBJ2-1|many|15
CASHGLEAPYNEQFF
TGTGCCAGCCACGGCCTGGAGGCTCCATACAATGAGCAGTTCTTC
>NA|TRBV29-1|TRBJ1-1|once|13
CSVSVGMNTEAFF
TGCAGCGTTTCGGTGGGAATGAACACTGAAGCTTTCTTT
>NA|TRBV6-2/TRBV6-3|TRBJ2-7|NA|13
CASSPGRWGEQYF
TGTGCCAGCAGCCCGGGACGGTGGGGCGAGCAGTACTTC
>TRBD2|TRBV7-6|TRBJ2-1|few|16
CASSLRPSGGVDEQFF
TGTGCCAGCAGCTTAAGGCCTAGCGGGGGGGTCGATGAGCAGTTCTTC
>TRBD1|TRBV13|TRBJ2-7|many|14
CASSLGGQGCEQYF
TGTGCCAGCAGCTTAGGGGGACAGGGGTGCGAGCAGTACTTC
>NA|TRBV19|TRBJ1-6|NA|16
CASTAGFSSYNSPLHF
TGTGCCAGTACGGCGGGTTTTAGCTCCTATAATTCACCCCTCCACTTT
>NA|TRBV6-2/TRBV6-3|TRBJ2-7|many|17
CASSYSRAPAISYEQYF
TGTGCCAGCAGTTACTCGAGAGCTCCAGCAATCTCCTACGAGCAGTACTTC
>TRBD1|TRBV29-1|TRBJ1-3|many|15
CSVRTGDSSGNTIYF
TGCAGCGTTAGGACAGGGGATTCCTCTGGAAACACCATATATTTT
>TRBD1|TRBV5-6|TRBJ2-7|many|13
CASSSDRGDEQYF
TGTGCCAGCAGTTCCGACAGGGGTGACGAGCAGTACTTC
>NA|TRBV29-1|TRBJ2-2|NA|13
CSVDQENTGELFF
TGCAGCGTTGATCAAGAGAACACCGGGGAGCTGTTTTTT